Only a few counts were recorded for the clone carrying this T cell receptor (beta chain). This sample stems from a study of cytomegalovirus exposure and HLA in healthy donors. Across the study: Unique TCR beta sequences numbering over 100 million came from 150 million to 200 million T cells in an earlier analysis.

With 60 Vbeta and 13 Jbeta primers, the PCR was carried out. Using immunoSEQ multiplex PCR, the repertoire was profiled, and TCRdb retains in-frame clones only, with some absent. This table has 80,000 or so clones, 70% to 80% appearing once. The sample was PBMCs. The sequence was collected from a man aged 45 to 65 in good health and CMV-seropositive.

CDR3 bases: TGTGCCAGCAGCTCCGCCCTACTAGCGTACGAGCAGTACTTC. Encoded protein: CASSSALLAYEQYF. The chain carries TRBV13 and TRBJ2-7; 7 bases agree with TRBD2. The ends lost 4 bases at V and 4 bases at J; junction bases unmatched: 7. Germline-derived CDR1 and CDR2 are PRHDT and FYEKMQ (reference sequence). CDR3 size: 14 residues.